The 16 T cell receptor beta chains below come from one sample, sequenced in a study of T-cell memory formation after mild COVID-19. TCRdb passed the 5' RACE reads through MiXCR, listing each CDR3 protein once. The data contain roughly 250,000 distinct CDR3 sequences, roughly 17% of them singletons. The sequenced sample was PBMCs or a T cell subset sorted from them (not recorded which). The source is a man between 18 and 29 years old who had mild COVID-19 (a few samples of this study predate the infection). Cell type and time point are not known.

This clonotype was counted at least ten times. The V gene is TRBV4-3, the J gene TRBJ2-6; D might be TRBD2 (5 bases). There are 16 residues in the CDR3. Looked up from germline, CDR1 is LGHNA and CDR2 is YSLEER. Trimming cost V 2 bases and J 0 bases, with 8 bases left between them. The CDR3: CASSQPEGSGANVLTF. In DNA form, the CDR3 reads TGCGCCAGCAGCCAACCCGAGGGCTCTGGGGCCAACGTCCTGACTTTC.

The J gene is TRBJ1-1, the V gene TRBV9; unclear D gene. The V and J ends lost 1 base and 4 bases respectively, with 11 bases between them. The CDR3 is 14 amino acids. CDR1 and CDR2 from the germline V gene are SGDLS and YYNGEE. The CDR3 region has the DNA TGTGCCAGCAGCGTATGTGGTAGTGGCACTGAAGCTTTCTTT. Its protein product is CASSVCGSGTEAFF.

The CDR3 sequence is CASSRAYNEQFF. CDR3 DNA: TGTGCCAGCAGCCGGGCGTACAATGAGCAGTTCTTC. The V call is TRBV7-9, the J call TRBJ2-1; D call uncertain. Trimming left V 5 bases short and J 4 bases short, with 6 bases between. Per the germline V gene, CDR1 is SEHNR and CDR2 is FQNEAQ (reference sequence). The CDR3 loop spans 12 amino acids.

This clonotype showed up just a few times. The chain has TRBV10-3 and TRBJ2-5, with 7 bases that match TRBD1. V dropped 3 bases and J dropped 5; count of bases not matched to a gene: 3. In germline, CDR1 is ENHRY, CDR2 SYGVKD. This CDR3 comprises 13 residues. The CDR3 is CAISETGVETQYF. The CDR3 region has the DNA TGTGCCATCAGTGAAACAGGGGTGGAGACCCAGTACTTC.

This clonotype was picked up a small number of times. The chain is built from TRBV5-1 and TRBJ2-3, with TRBD2 matching 7 bases. Germline V gene data show CDR1 as SGHRS and CDR2 as YFSETQ. The CDR3 consists of 15 residues. V lost 1 base and J lost 3; bases outside the gene matches: 5. CDR3 nucleotides: TGCGCCAGCAGCTTGCAGAGCGGGGTAACAGATACGCAGTATTTT. Its translation is CASSLQSGVTDTQYF.

The gene calls are TRBV10-3 and TRBJ2-7; 10 positions match TRBD1. With 0 bases clipped from V and 6 bases from J, the junction kept 2 bases outside the gene matches. The CDR3 runs to 14 residues. CDR1 and CDR2 (germline): ENHRY, SYGVKD. Here the CDR3 DNA reads TGTGCCATCAGTGAGTCGACAGGGGGCGGCGAGCAGTACGTC. This sequence encodes CAISESTGGGEQYV.

In this sample, this clonotype turned up a few times. The chain couples TRBV6-2 or TRBV6-3 to TRBJ2-5; perhaps TRBD2 as D (5 bases). There are 12 residues in the CDR3. Trimming cost V 4 bases and J 8 bases, with 11 bases left between them. Germline assignment: CDR1 MNHEY and CDR2 SVGEGT. In DNA, the CDR3 is TGTGCCAGCAGTTTTAACCGGGGAACCCAGTACTTC. This encodes CASSFNRGTQYF.

This chain connects TRBV12-3 or TRBV12-4 to TRBJ1-1, with D possibly matching TRBD1 (6 bases). This CDR3 comprises 14 residues. Trimming took 3 bases from V and 2 from J, leaving 10 bases between them. The CDR3, as DNA: TGTGCCAGCAGTTTTAGCAGGGGAAACACTGAAGCTTTCTTT. The encoded protein is CASSFSRGNTEAFF.

There are many counts of this clonotype. CDR3 coding DNA: TGTGCCAGCATAGTACTAGCGGCCGCCGGGGAGCTGTTTTTT. Its protein is CASIVLAAAGELFF. This rearrangement joins TRBV12-3 or TRBV12-4 to TRBJ2-2, with 8 bases that match TRBD2. The CDR3 is 14 amino acids. Trimming took 7 bases from V and 6 from J; bases not matched to a gene: 7.

The V gene is TRBV9, the J gene TRBJ2-2; D possibly uses TRBD1 or TRBD2 (6 bases each). Germline CDR1 SGDLS, CDR2 YYNGEE. V was pared by 0 bases and J by 3 bases, with 15 bases between. The CDR3 contains 17 residues. The CDR3: CASSVGQGRSYTGELFF. The CDR3 DNA is TGTGCCAGCAGCGTAGGGCAGGGGAGGTCGTACACCGGGGAGCTGTTTTTT.

The J gene is TRBJ1-1, the V gene TRBV11-3; D is ambiguous. This CDR3 has 13 amino acids. V lost 5 bases, J lost 2 bases, and 9 bases lay in between. In germline, CDR1 is SGHNT, CDR2 YENEEA. The CDR3 region is CASSRATNTEAFF. The DNA for the CDR3 is TGTGCCAGCAGCCGAGCGACCAACACTGAAGCTTTCTTT.

V and J are TRBV5-4 and TRBJ1-1; D might be TRBD1 (5 bases). Germline CDR1 SGHNT, CDR2 YYREEE (reference sequence). The CDR3 is 15 amino acids. The germline V and J ends were trimmed by 0 bases and 3 bases, with 12 bases remaining between them. CDR3 bases: TGTGCCAGCAGCTTGGGGGCAGGGAAGGACACTGAAGCTTTCTTT. Translation: CASSLGAGKDTEAFF.

The chain recombines TRBV20-1 with TRBJ1-6, with D unclear. V gave up 6 bases and J gave up 8 bases, with 11 bases separating them. In germline, CDR1 is DFQATT, CDR2 SNEGSKA (reference sequence). The CDR3 length is 12 residues. CDR3 bases: TGCAGTGCCTACCATCCGGATTCACCCCTCCACTTT. Translated: CSAYHPDSPLHF.

This chain links TRBV6-5 with TRBJ1-1; D uncertain. This CDR3 spans 13 amino acids. Between the trimmed V and J ends, which lost 6 bases and 3 bases, there was a span of 11 bases. Germline lookup yields CDR1 MNHEY and CDR2 SVGAGI. CDR3 coding DNA: TGTGCCAGCAGGCCTAATTTCGACACTGAAGCTTTCTTT. Translated: CASRPNFDTEAFF.

This chain uses TRBV6-5 with TRBJ1-2; 7 bases are shared with TRBD1. Germline CDR1 and CDR2: MNHEY and SVGAGI. The CDR3 contains 14 residues. Trimming at V came to 6 bases and at J to 4 bases, leaving 8 bases not matched to a gene. The DNA of the CDR3 is TGTGCCAGCAGACTACAGGGGTTCGGCTATGGCTACACCTTC. It codes for CASRLQGFGYGYTF.

The chain combines TRBV7-2 with TRBJ1-4; D call uncertain. Per germline, CDR1 SGHTA and CDR2 FQGNSA. The CDR3 sequence is 14 residues long. The V end was cut by 5 bases, the J end by 8 bases, with 15 bases between. The CDR3 here is CASSPRLAGEKLFF. Written as DNA, the CDR3 is TGTGCCAGCAGCCCCCGGTTGGCGGGCGAAAAACTGTTTTTT.